Listed here are 24 T cell receptor beta chains from one sample, sequenced in a study of graft-versus-host responses after intestinal transplantation (dated by TCRdb to the early 2020s). The receptor library was made with the immunoSEQ multiplex PCR assay. Held by TCRdb, this immuneACCESS table contains in-frame sequences only and omits some clones. Under half of the omission traces to an unresolved V gene where checked; the cause of the rest is unknown. A total of 70,000 to 75,000 clones appear in this sample, 80% to 90% of them only once. 2.5% of the sample comes from the top ten. No antigen has been assigned to these receptors. The sample's time point label, decoded: cells obtained before transplantation from donor or recipient. This material consisted of unstimulated CD8+ T cells sorted from spleen or lymph node cells, taken before intestinal transplant. These receptors were taken from a human donor who received an intestinal transplant.

The chain recombines TRBV4-1 with TRBJ2-7; the D gene is possibly TRBD2 (7 bases). Trimming left V 0 bases short and J 5 bases short, with 11 bases between. This CDR3 is built from 14 residues. Germline CDR1 and CDR2: MGHRA and YSYEKL. The CDR3 region has the DNA TGCGCCAGCAGCCAAGAGGCGGGGGCCCACGAGCAGTACTTC. It translates to CASSQEAGAHEQYF.

V usage is TRBV13 and J usage is TRBJ2-3, with unresolved D. The CDR3 is 17 residues long. Deletions cut 4 bases from V and 0 bases from J, with 17 bases between. Germline V gene lookup returns CDR1 PRHDT and CDR2 FYEKMQ (reference sequence). The CDR3 loop reads CASSSSDSVYSTDTQYF. For the CDR3, the DNA is TGTGCCAGCAGCTCCAGCGACTCTGTATACAGCACAGATACGCAGTATTTT.

J is TRBJ1-6 and V is TRBV7-9; D not resolved. Germline V gene lookup returns CDR1 SEHNR and CDR2 FQNEAQ (reference sequence). V lost 5 bases to trimming and J lost 7 bases, with 6 bases between them. CDR3 size: 12 residues. CDR3 loop: CASSLSNSPLHF. The CDR3 DNA is TGTGCCAGCAGCCTTTCGAATTCACCCCTCCACTTT.

This sequence joins TRBV10-3 and TRBJ1-6, with 7 bases that match TRBD1. The CDR3 is made up of 15 amino acids. Germline values: CDR1 ENHRY, CDR2 SYGVKD. The junction had 3 bases not matched to a gene; V was cut back by 0 bases and J by 7 bases. The CDR3 loop is CAISESARGNSPLHF. CDR3 coding DNA: TGTGCCATCAGTGAGTCAGCCAGGGGGAATTCACCCCTCCACTTT.

This chain uses TRBV4-1 with TRBJ1-6; TRBD1 might be the D (5 bases). Germline loops: CDR1 MGHRA, CDR2 YSYEKL. The CDR3 length is 18 residues. V lost 2 bases, J lost 0 bases, and 14 bases lay in between. The CDR3 spells CASSQPGLPSSYNSPLHF. CDR3 nucleotide sequence: TGCGCCAGCAGCCAACCGGGACTTCCTAGCTCCTATAATTCACCCCTCCACTTT.

The CDR3 DNA reads TGTGCCACCAGCAGAGAGGCACAGGGTTACGAGCAGTACTTC. It yields the protein CATSREAQGYEQYF. V usage is TRBV15 and J usage is TRBJ2-7; a weak D match, TRBD1 (6 bases). This CDR3 contains 14 residues. Germline-derived CDR1 and CDR2 are LNHNV and YYDKDF (reference sequence). Trimming left V 0 bases short and J 4 bases short, with 10 bases between.

The gene calls are TRBV7-8 and TRBJ1-5, with D hard to call. Germline CDR1 SGHVS, CDR2 FQNEAQ. The CDR3 length is 13 residues. V was clipped by 0 bases and J by 7 bases, with 7 bases between them. As DNA, the CDR3 is TGTGCCAGCAGCTTAGCCGGAGGCCAGCCCCAGCATTTT. Its protein product is CASSLAGGQPQHF.

A single count supports this clone. The rearrangement joins TRBV11-2 to TRBJ2-7; 7 bases match TRBD1. This CDR3 is 15 amino acids long. CDR1 SGHAT and CDR2 FQNNGV come from the germline V gene. Trimming took 3 bases from V and 2 from J; bases not matched to a gene: 7. CDR3 DNA: TGTGCCAGCAGCTTGAGGGCGGACAGGACCTACGAGCAGTACTTC. Translation gives CASSLRADRTYEQYF.

A single count supports this clone. CDR3 bases: TGTGCCAGCAGTTTCCCTGGACAGGGGAGTCGGAATGAGCAGTTCTTC. This sequence encodes CASSFPGQGSRNEQFF. The J gene is TRBJ2-1, the V gene TRBV28, with 9 bases lining up with TRBD1. The length of the CDR3 is 16 residues. V gave up 3 bases and J gave up 7 bases; unmatched junction bases: 10. Germline CDR1 reads MDHEN; CDR2 reads SYDVKM. The full variable domain, in which reference TRBV28 and TRBJ2-1 provide the parts outside the CDR3, is DVKVTQSSRYLVKRTGEKVFLECVQDMDHENMFWYRQDPGLGLRLIYFSYDVKMKEKGDIPEGYSVSREKKERFSLILESASTNQTSMYLCASSFPGQGSRNEQFFGPGTRLTVL.

This rearrangement joins TRBV13 to TRBJ1-2, with D maybe TRBD1 (5 bases). Per the germline V gene, CDR1 is PRHDT and CDR2 is FYEKMQ (reference sequence). Trimming shortened V by 5 bases and J by 3 bases, and 10 bases separated the two germline ends. The CDR3 loop spans 13 amino acids. The CDR3 bases are TGTGCCAGCAGCACTAAGACAGACTATGGCTACACCTTC. As protein: CASSTKTDYGYTF.

The chain couples TRBV28 to TRBJ1-5; TRBD1 agrees at 7 bases. J lost 6 bases, V lost 2 bases, and 7 bases had no gene match. The CDR3 contains 15 residues. Germline CDR1 MDHEN, CDR2 SYDVKM. CDR3 loop: CASSLHRGESQPQHF. CDR3 nucleotide sequence: TGTGCCAGCAGTTTACACAGGGGAGAGTCTCAGCCCCAGCATTTT.

This chain joins TRBV11-3 and TRBJ2-2; tentatively, D is TRBD2 (6 bases). Germline V lookup: CDR1 SGHNT, CDR2 YENEEA. V lost 2 bases, J lost 1 base, and 11 bases lay in between. The CDR3 extends over 16 amino acids. The chain's CDR3 is CASSLRARGNTGELFF. The CDR3 DNA reads as TGTGCCAGCAGCTTAAGGGCGCGGGGGAACACCGGGGAGCTGTTTTTT. The variable domain in full, completed from reference TRBV11-3 and TRBJ2-2, reads EAGVVQSPRYKIIEKKQPVAFWCNPISGHNTLYWYLQNLGQGPELLIRYENEEAVDDSQLPKDRFSAERLKGVDSTLKIQPAELGDSAVYLCASSLRARGNTGELFFGEGSRLTVL.

The rearrangement joins TRBV4-1 to TRBJ2-1; 7 nucleotides line up with TRBD2. Losses at the gene ends were 0 bases for V and 9 bases for J; bases not matched to a gene: 11. The germline gives CDR1 MGHRA, CDR2 YSYEKL. The CDR3 contains 16 residues. CDR3 sequence (DNA): TGCGCCAGCAGCCAAGATAGCGGGTCCCTGATTAGTGAGCAGTTCTTC. It specifies CASSQDSGSLISEQFF.

Judged by abundance, this clone is medium-sized. The V call is TRBV6-5, the J call TRBJ1-1, with D unresolved. CDR3 size: 13 residues. The germline CDR1 and CDR2 sequences are MNHEY and SVGAGI. V was cut by 2 bases and J by 4 bases, with 8 bases left in between. DNA of the CDR3: TGTGCCAGCAGTTACAACGAGGGCACTGAAGCTTTCTTT. Translation gives CASSYNEGTEAFF.

With regard to this clone: Germline and junction disagree at one end, which may indicate a read error. V is TRBV7-8 and J is TRBJ2-2, with 8 positions matching TRBD2. The CDR3 spans 20 residues. Germline values: CDR1 SGHVS, CDR2 FQNEAQ. CDR3 bases: TGTGCCAGCAGTTTAGGGACGGGACTAGGTCTTCCTTATCGGTCCGGGGAGCTGTTTTTT. Encoded protein: CASSLGTGLGLPYRSGELFF. The whole variable domain, remainder taken from reference TRBV7-8 and TRBJ2-2, is GAGVSQSPRYKVAKRGQDVALRCDPISGHVSLFWYQQALGQGPEFLTYFQNEAQLDKSGLPSDRFFAERPEGSVSTLKIQRTQQEDSAVYLCASSLGTGLGLPYRSGELFFGEGSRLTVL.

The gene calls are TRBV9 and TRBJ2-3; possible D gene TRBD1, 6 bases. The ends were cut back, 1 base at V and 0 bases at J, with 9 bases in the middle. Per the germline V gene, CDR1 is SGDLS and CDR2 is YYNGEE. This CDR3 is 15 amino acids long. CDR3 DNA sequence: TGTGCCAGCAGCGTACGTGGGGGCAGCACAGATACGCAGTATTTT. The encoded protein is CASSVRGGSTDTQYF.

The chain is built from TRBV27 and TRBJ2-1; weak D call: TRBD1 (5 bases). Germline assignment: CDR1 MNHEY and CDR2 SMNVEV (reference sequence). Trimming removed 7 bases at V and 4 bases at J, with 17 bases between. The CDR3 length is 15 residues. CDR3 in amino acids: CASILRGAGYNEQFF. The CDR3 region has the DNA TGTGCCAGCATCCTCCGTGGGGCCGGGTACAATGAGCAGTTCTTC.

This chain joins TRBV10-1 and TRBJ2-1; TRBD1 aligns across 7 bases. The V gene end was trimmed by 9 bases and the J gene end by 0 bases; junction bases not matched to a gene: 11. The CDR3 sequence is 16 residues long. The germline V gene has CDR1 WNHNN and CDR2 SYGVQD (reference sequence). The CDR3, as DNA: TGCGCCAGACCGGGACAGATTTCCAGCTCCTACAATGAGCAGTTCTTC. It specifies CARPGQISSSYNEQFF.

This chain joins TRBV19 and TRBJ1-5; D uncertain. Germline CDR1 is LNHDA and CDR2 is SQIVND (reference sequence). V lost 0 bases and J 0 bases, leaving 15 bases between the germline ends. The length of the CDR3 is 18 residues. The CDR3 nucleotides are TGTGCCAGTAGTATAGATCTAGGGAGCTTATATAGCAATCAGCCCCAGCATTTT. It yields the protein CASSIDLGSLYSNQPQHF.

The gene calls are TRBV29-1 and TRBJ2-7, with 14 bases fitting TRBD2. CDR1 and CDR2 from the germline V gene are SQVTM and ANQGSEA. Losses at the gene ends were 6 bases for V and 2 bases for J; bases not matched to a gene: 9. This CDR3 is 16 amino acids long. CDR3 nucleotides: TGCAGCGTGACGGGACTAGCGGGAGTCGGGCCCTACGAGCAGTACTTC. This encodes CSVTGLAGVGPYEQYF.

The rearrangement uses TRBV28 and TRBJ2-7, with D possibly matching TRBD2 (5 bases). CDR1 and CDR2 from the germline V gene are MDHEN and SYDVKM. The CDR3 consists of 15 residues. The ends were cut back, 5 bases at V and 1 base at J, with 15 bases in the middle. The CDR3 protein is CASSVRAATSYEQYF. CDR3 DNA sequence: TGTGCCAGCAGTGTAAGAGCGGCGACTTCCTACGAGCAGTACTTC.

This clone has just one count. The V call is TRBV2, the J call TRBJ1-1; the D gene is possibly TRBD1 (6 bases). Trimming stripped 3 bases from V and 0 bases from J, with 14 bases between. Per germline, CDR1 SNHLY and CDR2 FYNNEI. The CDR3 covers 16 residues. In DNA form, the CDR3 reads TGTGCCAGCAGTGACCATCAGGGGCGGTTGAACACTGAAGCTTTCTTT. Protein: CASSDHQGRLNTEAFF.

V is TRBV9 and J is TRBJ2-1; 11 bases match TRBD2. The CDR3 runs to 15 residues. Germline V gene data show CDR1 as SGDLS and CDR2 as YYNGEE. Trimming cost V 0 bases and J 9 bases; bases outside gene matches: 5. CDR3 residues: CASSVGASGRIEQFF. CDR3 in DNA: TGTGCCAGCAGCGTAGGGGCTAGCGGGAGGATTGAGCAGTTCTTC.

The chain uses TRBV7-6 and TRBJ2-2, with 16 bases aligning to TRBD2. Germline V gives CDR1 SGHVS, CDR2 FNYEAQ. V shed 5 bases and J 4 bases; nucleotides not matched to a gene: 16. The length of the CDR3 is 21 residues. DNA for the CDR3: TGTGCCAGCAGCCCAGCCCCCACCGGGACTAGCGGGAGGGCTCTCACCGGGGAGCTGTTTTTT. This sequence encodes CASSPAPTGTSGRALTGELFF. Looking up the rest from reference TRBV7-6 and TRBJ2-2 gives the full variable domain: GAGVSQSPRYKVTKRGQDVALRCDPISGHVSLYWYRQALGQGPEFLTYFNYEAQQDKSGLPNDRFSAERPEGSISTLTIQRTEQRDSAMYRCASSPAPTGTSGRALTGELFFGEGSRLTVL.